In its sample, the clone carrying this TCR beta chain was seen once. The CDR3 length is 13 residues. Germline lookup yields CDR1 MDHEN and CDR2 SYDVKM. V was clipped by 3 bases and J by 12 bases, with 12 bases between them. In the source study's methods: For nucleated cells, counts were estimated from reference gene primer amplification. Assay: immunoSEQ multiplex PCR; the TCRdb copy retains only in-frame clones and omits some. Clonal size and the V and J genes are those of that table, whereas D and trimming came from the DNA. The repertoire holds 220,000 or so clones, roughly 84% seen once, with approximately 2.6% in the top ten. The data stem from a study of blood T cell repertoires in COVID-19.

The source material was peripheral blood. The clonotype originates from a man aged 45-65 years who had recovered from COVID-19. The rearrangement links TRBV28 to TRBJ1-6, with D uncertain. CDR3 nucleotides: TGTGCCAGCAGTTTGGAGGGAGTACAACCCCTCCACTTT. It is translated as CASSLEGVQPLHF. The full variable domain, with the rest looked up from reference TRBV28 and TRBJ1-6, is DVKVTQSSRYLVKRTGEKVFLECVQDMDHENMFWYRQDPGLGLRLIYFSYDVKMKEKGDIPEGYSVSREKKERFSLILESASTNQTSMYLCASSLEGVQPLHFGNGTRLTVT.